This T cell receptor beta chain was sequenced during a study of T cell repertoires in cytomegalovirus infection. Looking at the study overall: It can be stated that public TCR beta signatures indicated CMV infection as well as a matching HLA type.

V gave up 5 bases and J gave up 8 bases; unmatched junction bases: 10. This CDR3 spans 15 amino acids. The germline gives CDR1 SEHNR, CDR2 FQNEAQ (reference sequence). Study-wide findings and caveats: Summed frequency of shared TCR beta families picked out CMV carriers who also had the relevant HLA. It was HLA-C-restricted CMV-specific TCR beta clonotypes that dominated the response ex vivo.

TCRdb re-called the reads through MiXCR, storing one row per CDR3 protein. This sample has about 740,000 distinct CDR3 sequences, with 35% to 45% found just once. This clonotype appeared a few times. Its specificity is not known. The TCR sequence derives from a human donor in good health (CMV status not recorded). Some clones in this sample may be carry-over from other donors' samples. V and J are TRBV7-9 and TRBJ2-2; 8 nucleotides align to TRBD2. The sample taken for sequencing was PBMCs. The CDR3 DNA reads TGTGCCAGCAGCGAGCTAGCGGGCACAAAGGGGGAGCTGTTTTTT. This codes for CASSELAGTKGELFF. The complete variable domain, with remaining parts taken from reference TRBV7-9 and TRBJ2-2, reads DTGVSQNPRHKITKRGQNVTFRCDPISEHNRLYWYRQTLGQGPEFLTYFQNEAQLEKSRLLSDRFSAERPKGSFSTLEIQRTEQGDSAMYLCASSELAGTKGELFFGEGSRLTVL.